Detailed here is one TCR beta chain. The data originate from a study of beta chain features in type 1 diabetes. Isolation of CD4+ naive, central memory, regulatory and stem cell-like memory cells was achieved by sorting via CD45RO/CCR7/CD25/CD127/CD95/CD27. The authors reverse transcribed all of the isolated RNA, so sequencing captured expressed TCRB transcripts. TCRdb keeps only in-frame clones here, not all; method: immunoSEQ multiplex PCR. The repertoire consists of some 900,000 clones, with 17% occurring once and the leading ten covering 0.02% to 0.025%. The sequence came from a woman aged 18 to 35 in good health. Sequenced sample: naive CD4+ T cells from blood.

The CDR3 sequence is CASSLPTWTSGMGSYNEQFF. CDR3 DNA sequence: TGTGCCAGCAGCTTACCGACTTGGACTAGCGGGATGGGCTCCTACAATGAGCAGTTCTTC. V and J are TRBV7-8 and TRBJ2-1; 12 bases agree with TRBD2. Germline trimming cut 2 bases from V and 0 bases from J; bases unmatched to any gene: 11. The germline CDR1 and CDR2 sequences are SGHVS and FQNEAQ. The CDR3 spans 20 residues.